The T cell receptor (beta chain) under discussion was sequenced for a study of patients with pleural tuberculosis. CDR1 and CDR2 from the germline V gene are LNHDA and SQIVND (reference sequence). V trimming: 6 bases; J trimming: 6 bases; junction bases outside the gene matches: 6. CDR3 length: 14 amino acids. This clonotype has ten or more counts. MiXCR was run by TCRdb on the reads, yielding one entry per CDR3 protein. The top ten clones hold 15% to 20% of a sample with under 65,000 distinct CDR3 sequences, around 7% of them seen once. This chain connects TRBV19 to TRBJ2-2; 8 bases align to TRBD2. The TCR was taken from a human donor with pleural tuberculosis. Here the CDR3 DNA reads TGTGCCAGTAGACAAGGGACTAGTTCCGGGGAGCTGTTTTTT. Protein: CASRQGTSSGELFF.